This entry describes one T cell receptor beta chain. Its ends do not fully match the called genes, so a read error is possible. Germline V gene lookup returns CDR1 LGHNA and CDR2 YSLEER. The CDR3 runs to 16 residues. A J-beta primer mix and a sample-barcoded 5' primer were used in a second PCR of about 7 to 12 cycles. At least 2.5 million CDR3-containing paired-end reads were obtained per sample. MiXCR, applied by TCRdb to the 5' RACE reads, yields one record per CDR3 protein. The sample carries 1,800,000 or so distinct CDR3 sequences, 39% recorded once. The sample belongs to a study of blood T cells in healthy people across ages. The donors, aged roughly 6 to 100, were healthy Caucasians from Russia. Peripheral blood samples of about 10 milliliters were drawn from each donor.

V is TRBV4-3 and J is TRBJ1-2; no reliable D call. The material sequenced was blood. The source of this sequence is a human donor in good health. This CDR3 reads CASGHREGAFHYGYTF. CDR3 DNA: TGCGCCAGCGGCCACAGAGAGGGAGCCTTCCACTATGGCTACACCTTC.